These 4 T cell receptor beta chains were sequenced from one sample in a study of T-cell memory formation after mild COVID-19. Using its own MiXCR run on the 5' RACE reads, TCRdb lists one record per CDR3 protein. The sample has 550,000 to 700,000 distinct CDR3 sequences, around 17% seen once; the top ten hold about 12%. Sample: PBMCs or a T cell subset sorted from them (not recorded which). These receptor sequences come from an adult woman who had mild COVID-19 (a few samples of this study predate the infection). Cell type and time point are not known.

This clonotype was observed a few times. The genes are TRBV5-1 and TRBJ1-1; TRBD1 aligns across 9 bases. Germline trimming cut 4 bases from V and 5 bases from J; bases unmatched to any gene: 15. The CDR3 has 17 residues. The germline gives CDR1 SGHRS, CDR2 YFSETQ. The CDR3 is CASSVRDRVSLGTEAFF. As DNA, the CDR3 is TGCGCCAGCAGCGTCCGGGACAGGGTCTCTCTGGGTACTGAAGCTTTCTTT.

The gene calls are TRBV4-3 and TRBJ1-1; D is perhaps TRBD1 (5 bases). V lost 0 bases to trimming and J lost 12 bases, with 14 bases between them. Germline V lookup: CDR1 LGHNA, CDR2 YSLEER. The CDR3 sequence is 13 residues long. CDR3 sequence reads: CASSQDSGTVSFF. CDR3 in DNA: TGCGCCAGCAGCCAAGACTCCGGGACGGTGTCTTTCTTT.

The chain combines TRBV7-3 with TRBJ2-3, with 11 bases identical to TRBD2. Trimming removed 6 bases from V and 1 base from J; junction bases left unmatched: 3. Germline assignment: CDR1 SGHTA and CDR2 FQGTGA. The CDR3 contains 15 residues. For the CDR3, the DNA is TGTGCCAGCAGATATAGCGGGGGGGGCACAGATACGCAGTATTTT. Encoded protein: CASRYSGGGTDTQYF.

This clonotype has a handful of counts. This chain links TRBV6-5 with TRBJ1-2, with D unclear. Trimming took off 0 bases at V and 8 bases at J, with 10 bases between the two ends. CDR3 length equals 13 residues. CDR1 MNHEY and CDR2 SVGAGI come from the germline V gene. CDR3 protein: CASSYSRFEGYTF. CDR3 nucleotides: TGTGCCAGCAGTTACTCAAGGTTCGAAGGCTACACCTTC.